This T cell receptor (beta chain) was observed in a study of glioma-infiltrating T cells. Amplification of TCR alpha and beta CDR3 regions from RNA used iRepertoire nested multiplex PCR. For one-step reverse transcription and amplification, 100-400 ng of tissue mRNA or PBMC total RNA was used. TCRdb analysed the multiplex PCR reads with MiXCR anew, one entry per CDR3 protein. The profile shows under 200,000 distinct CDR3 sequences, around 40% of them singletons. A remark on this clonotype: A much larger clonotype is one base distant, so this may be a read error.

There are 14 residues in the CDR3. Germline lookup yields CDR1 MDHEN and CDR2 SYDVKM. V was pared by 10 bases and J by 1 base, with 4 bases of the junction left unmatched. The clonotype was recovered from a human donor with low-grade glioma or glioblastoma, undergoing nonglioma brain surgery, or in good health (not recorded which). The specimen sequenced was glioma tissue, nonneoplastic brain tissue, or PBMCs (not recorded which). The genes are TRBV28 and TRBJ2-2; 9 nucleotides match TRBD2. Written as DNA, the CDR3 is TGTGCCATCAATAGCGGGGGGAACACCGGGGAGCTGTTTTTT. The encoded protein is CAINSGGNTGELFF. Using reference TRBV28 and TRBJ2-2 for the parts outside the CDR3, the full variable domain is DVKVTQSSRYLVKRTGEKVFLECVQDMDHENMFWYRQDPGLGLRLIYFSYDVKMKEKGDIPEGYSVSREKKERFSLILESASTNQTSMYLCAINSGGNTGELFFGEGSRLTVL.